The next 12 T cell receptor beta chains were all read from a single sample in a study of T cell responses to AZD1222 COVID-19 vaccine. Profiled with immunoSEQ multiplex PCR; TCRdb holds only in-frame clones, not every one. Among 180,000 or so clones listed, roughly 92% were seen once. The sample consisted of peripheral blood, taken 28 days after the second AZD1222 dose. The origin of the receptors is an adult who received the AZD1222 COVID-19 vaccine.

This clone was picked up a small number of times. The V and J genes are TRBV7-8 and TRBJ2-2; no clear D gene. The CDR3 totals 15 residues. Germline loops: CDR1 SGHVS, CDR2 FQNEAQ. V was shortened by 6 bases and J by 1 base, with 12 bases between the two germline ends. CDR3 in DNA: TGTGCCAGCAGTTACCTCATCCTGAACACCGGGGAGCTGTTTTTT. Protein product: CASSYLILNTGELFF.

The rearrangement joins TRBV5-1 to TRBJ2-3; D may match TRBD1 or TRBD2 (5 bases each). Trimming stripped 4 bases from V and 0 bases from J, with 15 bases between. Germline CDR1 is SGHRS and CDR2 is YFSETQ. CDR3 length equals 16 residues. CDR3 DNA: TGCGCCAGCAGCACTCCGGGACGCGTAAGCACAGATACGCAGTATTTT. The encoded protein is CASSTPGRVSTDTQYF.

The rearrangement uses TRBV7-7 and TRBJ2-5; D unresolved. The CDR3 extends over 13 amino acids. CDR1 SSHAT and CDR2 FNYEAQ come from the germline V gene (reference sequence). V gave up 4 bases and J gave up 4 bases, with 10 bases separating them. As DNA, the CDR3 is TGTGCCAGCAGCTCCGCGGCACGAGAGACCCAGTACTTC. Its protein is CASSSAARETQYF.

The chain is built from TRBV7-3 and TRBJ2-2, with 10 bases matching TRBD2. Germline V gives CDR1 SGHTA, CDR2 FQGTGA. V gave up 0 bases and J gave up 4 bases; unmatched junction bases: 2. The CDR3 runs 16 residues. CDR3 amino acids: CASSLTSGGTTGELFF. In DNA form, the CDR3 reads TGTGCCAGCAGCTTAACTAGCGGGGGGACCACCGGGGAGCTGTTTTTT.

This clone was recorded only once. This chain links TRBV2 with TRBJ1-5; D uncertain. V was cut by 2 bases and J by 0 bases, with 5 bases left in between. CDR1 is SNHLY, CDR2 FYNNEI, per germline. CDR3 length equals 14 residues. The CDR3 sequence: CASSEIRSNQPQHF. DNA of the CDR3: TGTGCCAGCAGTGAAATCCGTAGCAATCAGCCCCAGCATTTT.

The chain uses TRBV20-1 and TRBJ2-1, with TRBD1 matching over 7 bases. The V and J ends lost 6 bases and 13 bases, in that order; junction bases with no gene match: 9. CDR3 length: 11 residues. Germline V CDR1 and CDR2: DFQATT, SNEGSKA (reference sequence). The CDR3 DNA reads TGCAGTGCCACCGGATCAGGGGGACAGTTCTTC. It encodes CSATGSGGQFF.

V is TRBV11-2 and J is TRBJ2-7; no definite D call. Trimming left V 3 bases short and J 0 bases short, with 6 bases between. Per the germline V gene, CDR1 is SGHAT and CDR2 is FQNNGV. This CDR3 has 13 residues. CDR3 nucleotides: TGTGCCAGCAGCTTTAGTCTCTCCTACGAGCAGTACTTC. Amino acids: CASSFSLSYEQYF.

This CDR3 reads CASHGPKGGYTF. DNA of the CDR3: TGTGCCAGCCACGGTCCGAAGGGAGGCTACACCTTC. The rearrangement links TRBV6-5 to TRBJ1-2; D not resolved. The CDR3 sequence is 12 residues long. Between the trimmed V and J ends, which lost 8 bases and 8 bases, there was a span of 15 bases. Germline values: CDR1 MNHEY, CDR2 SVGAGI.

The chain employs TRBV2 and TRBJ1-2, with TRBD1 matching over 9 bases. This CDR3 region has 15 residues. CDR1 and CDR2 (germline): SNHLY, FYNNEI. After removal of 8 bases from V and 4 bases from J, the junction contained 11 bases not matched to a gene. Here the CDR3 DNA reads TGTGCCAGCTGGGTTACACTGACAGGGGGCTATGGCTACACCTTC. Translated: CASWVTLTGGYGYTF.

V usage is TRBV29-1 and J usage is TRBJ1-2; D is undetermined. The V end was cut by 2 bases, the J end by 6 bases, with 4 bases between. This CDR3 has 10 residues. Germline values: CDR1 SQVTM, CDR2 ANQGSEA. CDR3 nucleotide sequence: TGCAGCGTTGAAAAACATGGCTACACCTTC. Its translation: CSVEKHGYTF.

CDR3 sequence (DNA): TGTGCCAGTAGCAGTACCAGGTACAATGAGCAGTTCTTC. Protein: CASSSTRYNEQFF. This rearrangement joins TRBV19 to TRBJ2-1, with unresolved D. The CDR3 totals 13 residues. Germline CDR1 reads LNHDA; CDR2 reads SQIVND (reference sequence). V was pared by 6 bases and J by 4 bases, with 10 bases between.

V is TRBV9 and J is TRBJ1-5, with unresolved D. There are 13 residues in the CDR3. Germline values: CDR1 SGDLS, CDR2 YYNGEE. V dropped 4 bases and J dropped 3 bases, with 8 bases sitting between them. DNA for the CDR3: TGTGCCAGCAGCCTCGGGGACAATCAGCCCCAGCATTTT. Residues: CASSLGDNQPQHF.